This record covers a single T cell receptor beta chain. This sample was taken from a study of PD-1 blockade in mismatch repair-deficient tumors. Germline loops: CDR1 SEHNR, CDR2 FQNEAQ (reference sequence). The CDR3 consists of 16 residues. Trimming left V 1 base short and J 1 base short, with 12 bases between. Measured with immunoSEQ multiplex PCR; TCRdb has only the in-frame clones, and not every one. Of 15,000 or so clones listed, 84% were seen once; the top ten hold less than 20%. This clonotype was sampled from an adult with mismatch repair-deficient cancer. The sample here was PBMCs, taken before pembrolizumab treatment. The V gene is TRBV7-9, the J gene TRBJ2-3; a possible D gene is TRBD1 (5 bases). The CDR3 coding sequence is TGTGCCAGCAGCTTAGAAAGGACAAAGGGCACAGATACGCAGTATTTT. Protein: CASSLERTKGTDTQYF. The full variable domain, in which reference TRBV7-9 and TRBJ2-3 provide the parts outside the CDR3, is DTGVSQNPRHKITKRGQNVTFRCDPISEHNRLYWYRQTLGQGPEFLTYFQNEAQLEKSRLLSDRFSAERPKGSFSTLEIQRTEQGDSAMYLCASSLERTKGTDTQYFGPGTRLTVL.